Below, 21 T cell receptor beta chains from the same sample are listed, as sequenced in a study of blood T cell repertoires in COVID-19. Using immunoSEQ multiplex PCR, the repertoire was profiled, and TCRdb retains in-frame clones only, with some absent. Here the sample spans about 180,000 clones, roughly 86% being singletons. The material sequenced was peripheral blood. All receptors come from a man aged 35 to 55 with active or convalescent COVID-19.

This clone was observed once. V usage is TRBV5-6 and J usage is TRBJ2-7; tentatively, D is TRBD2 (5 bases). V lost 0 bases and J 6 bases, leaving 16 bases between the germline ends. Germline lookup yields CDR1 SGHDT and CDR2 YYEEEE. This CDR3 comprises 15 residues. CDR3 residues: CASSLDPNGGSEQYF. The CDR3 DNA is TGTGCCAGCAGCTTGGACCCGAACGGAGGTTCCGAGCAGTACTTC.

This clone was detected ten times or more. This CDR3 reads CASSPQTLRGARGAGYTF. Written as DNA, the CDR3 is TGCGCCAGCAGTCCACAAACCCTGCGGGGGGCGCGTGGAGCTGGCTACACCTTC. The chain links TRBV4-1 to TRBJ1-2; TRBD1 might be the D (6 bases). The CDR3 is made up of 18 amino acids. Germline V gene data show CDR1 as MGHRA and CDR2 as YSYEKL. V dropped 6 bases and J dropped 7 bases, with 30 bases sitting between them.

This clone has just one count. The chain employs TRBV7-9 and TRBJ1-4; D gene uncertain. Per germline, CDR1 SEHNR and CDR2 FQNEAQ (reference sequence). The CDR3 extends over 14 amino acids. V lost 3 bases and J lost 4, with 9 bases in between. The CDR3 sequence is CASSFAGSNEKLFF. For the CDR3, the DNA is TGTGCCAGCAGCTTCGCGGGGAGTAATGAAAAACTGTTTTTT.

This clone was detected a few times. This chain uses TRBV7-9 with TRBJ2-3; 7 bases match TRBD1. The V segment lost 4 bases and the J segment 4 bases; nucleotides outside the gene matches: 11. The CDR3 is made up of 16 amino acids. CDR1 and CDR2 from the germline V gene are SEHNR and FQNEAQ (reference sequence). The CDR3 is CASSSSTGYDADTQYF. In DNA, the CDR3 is TGTGCCAGCAGCTCTTCGACAGGGTACGATGCAGATACGCAGTATTTT.

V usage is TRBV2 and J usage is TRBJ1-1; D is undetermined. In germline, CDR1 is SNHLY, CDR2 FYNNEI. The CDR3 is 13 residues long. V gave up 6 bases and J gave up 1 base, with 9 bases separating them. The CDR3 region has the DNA TGTGCCAGCAGGGTTGGAGGGAACACTGAAGCTTTCTTT. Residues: CASRVGGNTEAFF.

In DNA form, the CDR3 reads TGTGCCAGCATTCCGGACACCGAAAATCAGCCCCAGCATTTT. It codes for CASIPDTENQPQHF. The rearrangement joins TRBV6-6 to TRBJ1-5; D is perhaps TRBD1 (5 bases). This CDR3 region has 14 residues. From germline, CDR1 is MNHNY and CDR2 SVGAGI (reference sequence). Trimming stripped 7 bases from V and 4 bases from J, with 14 bases between.

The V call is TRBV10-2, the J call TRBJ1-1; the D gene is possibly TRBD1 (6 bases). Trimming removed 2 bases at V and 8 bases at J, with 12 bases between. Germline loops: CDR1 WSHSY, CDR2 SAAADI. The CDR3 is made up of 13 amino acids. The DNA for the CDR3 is TGCGCCAGCAGTGAGGGGACATTCTCCGAAGCTTTCTTT. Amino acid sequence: CASSEGTFSEAFF.

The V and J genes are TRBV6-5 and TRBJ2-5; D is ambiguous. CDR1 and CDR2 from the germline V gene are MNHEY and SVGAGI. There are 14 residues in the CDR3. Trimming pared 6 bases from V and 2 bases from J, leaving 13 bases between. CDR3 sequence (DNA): TGTGCCAGCAGGGTCGGTTCGTCGCAAGAGACCCAGTACTTC. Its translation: CASRVGSSQETQYF.

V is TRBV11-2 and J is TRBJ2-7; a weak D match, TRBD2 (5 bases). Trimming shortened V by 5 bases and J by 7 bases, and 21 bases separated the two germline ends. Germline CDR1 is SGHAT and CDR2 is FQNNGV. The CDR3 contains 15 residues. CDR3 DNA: TGTGCCAGCAGCGGCCGGGATTCAGCGAAAGGGGAGCAGTACTTC. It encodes CASSGRDSAKGEQYF.

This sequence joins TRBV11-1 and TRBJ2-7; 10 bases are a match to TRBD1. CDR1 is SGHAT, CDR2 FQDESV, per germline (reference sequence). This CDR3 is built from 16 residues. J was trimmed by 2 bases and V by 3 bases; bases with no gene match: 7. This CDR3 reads CASSFLPGQGTYEQYF. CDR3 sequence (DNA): TGTGCCAGCAGCTTTCTTCCGGGACAGGGGACCTACGAGCAGTACTTC.

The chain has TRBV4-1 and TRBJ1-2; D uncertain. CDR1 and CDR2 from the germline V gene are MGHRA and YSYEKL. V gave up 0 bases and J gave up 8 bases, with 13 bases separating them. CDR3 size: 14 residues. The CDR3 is CASSQDRVAGGYTF. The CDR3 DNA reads TGCGCCAGCAGCCAAGATCGGGTCGCCGGGGGCTACACCTTC.

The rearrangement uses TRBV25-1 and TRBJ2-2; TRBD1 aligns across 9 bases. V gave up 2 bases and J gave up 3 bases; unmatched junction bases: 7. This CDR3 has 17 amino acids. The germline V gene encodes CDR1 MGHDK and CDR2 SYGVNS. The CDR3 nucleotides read TGTGCCAGCAGTGAACCAAACAGGGGGCAGTACACCGGGGAGCTGTTTTTT. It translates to CASSEPNRGQYTGELFF.

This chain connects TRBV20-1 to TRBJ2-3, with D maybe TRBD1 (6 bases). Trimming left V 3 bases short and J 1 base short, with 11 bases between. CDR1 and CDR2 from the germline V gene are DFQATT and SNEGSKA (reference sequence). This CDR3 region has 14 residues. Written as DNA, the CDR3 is TGCAGTGCTAGTAGGGCAGGGGGCACAGATACGCAGTATTTT. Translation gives CSASRAGGTDTQYF.

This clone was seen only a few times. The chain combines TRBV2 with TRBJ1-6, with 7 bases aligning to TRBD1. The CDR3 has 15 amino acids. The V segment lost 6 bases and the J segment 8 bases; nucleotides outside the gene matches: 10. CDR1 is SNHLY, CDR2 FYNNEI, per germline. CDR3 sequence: CASRLRTGTDSPLHF. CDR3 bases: TGTGCCAGCAGACTCCGGACAGGTACGGATTCACCCCTCCACTTT.

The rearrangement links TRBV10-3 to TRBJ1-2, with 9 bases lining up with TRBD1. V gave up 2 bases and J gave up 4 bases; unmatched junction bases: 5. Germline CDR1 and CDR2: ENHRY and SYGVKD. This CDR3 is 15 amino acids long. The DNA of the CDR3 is TGTGCCATCAGTGAGGAGGGACAGGGTAGCTATGGCTACACCTTC. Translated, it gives CAISEEGQGSYGYTF.

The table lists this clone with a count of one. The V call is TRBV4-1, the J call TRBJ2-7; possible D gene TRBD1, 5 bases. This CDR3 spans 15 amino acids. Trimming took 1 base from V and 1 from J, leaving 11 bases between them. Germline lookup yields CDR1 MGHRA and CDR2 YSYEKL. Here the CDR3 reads CASSQGAGYSYEQYF. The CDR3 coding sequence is TGCGCCAGCAGCCAAGGGGCAGGGTATTCCTACGAGCAGTACTTC.

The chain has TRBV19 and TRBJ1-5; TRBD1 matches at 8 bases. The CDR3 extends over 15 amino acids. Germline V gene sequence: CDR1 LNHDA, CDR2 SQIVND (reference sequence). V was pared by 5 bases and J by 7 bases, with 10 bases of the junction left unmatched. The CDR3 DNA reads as TGTGCCAGTAGTGAGGGACAGGCCAAACGGCAGCCCCAGCATTTT. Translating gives CASSEGQAKRQPQHF. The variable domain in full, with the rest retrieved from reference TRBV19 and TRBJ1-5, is DGGITQSPKYLFRKEGQNVTLSCEQNLNHDAMYWYRQDPGQGLRLIYYSQIVNDFQKGDIAEGYSVSREKKESFPLTVTSAQKNPTAFYLCASSEGQAKRQPQHFGDGTRLSIL.

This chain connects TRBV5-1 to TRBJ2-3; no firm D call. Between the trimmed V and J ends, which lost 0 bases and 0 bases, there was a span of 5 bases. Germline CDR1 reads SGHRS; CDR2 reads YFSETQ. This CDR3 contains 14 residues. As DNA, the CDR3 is TGCGCCAGCAGCTTGGCTAGTAGCACAGATACGCAGTATTTT. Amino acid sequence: CASSLASSTDTQYF.

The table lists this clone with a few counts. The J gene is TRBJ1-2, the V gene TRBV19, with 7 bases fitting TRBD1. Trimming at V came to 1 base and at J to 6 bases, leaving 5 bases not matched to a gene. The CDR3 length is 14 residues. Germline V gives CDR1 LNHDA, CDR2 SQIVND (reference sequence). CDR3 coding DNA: TGTGCCAGTAGTATAGGAACAGGGGTAAATGGCTACACCTTC. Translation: CASSIGTGVNGYTF.

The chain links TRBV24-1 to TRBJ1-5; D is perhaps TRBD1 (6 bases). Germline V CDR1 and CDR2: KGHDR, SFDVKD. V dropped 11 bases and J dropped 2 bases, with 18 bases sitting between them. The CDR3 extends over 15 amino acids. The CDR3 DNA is TGTGCCAGAGGGGGTCGAGGGGCCCGCAATCAGCCCCAGCATTTT. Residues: CARGGRGARNQPQHF.

The CDR3 sequence is CASSQQGAYGYTF. The DNA of the CDR3 is TGTGCCAGCAGCCAACAGGGCGCCTATGGCTACACCTTC. The V and J genes are TRBV11-2 and TRBJ1-2, with D possibly matching TRBD1 (6 bases). Germline V CDR1 and CDR2: SGHAT, FQNNGV. V lost 5 bases to trimming and J lost 4 bases, with 11 bases between them. The CDR3 has 13 amino acids.